Presented here are 14 T cell receptor beta chains from one specimen sequenced in a study of blood T cells in healthy people across ages. PCR was performed a second time for about 7 to 12 cycles using a sample-barcoded 5' primer and a J-beta primer mix. One entry per CDR3 protein results from TCRdb running MiXCR on the 5' RACE reads. The profile shows about a million distinct CDR3 sequences, roughly two fifths of them singletons. Sequenced sample: blood. The receptors stem from a man between 18 and 35 years old in good health.

The rearrangement joins TRBV4-3 to TRBJ1-1; D gene uncertain. Germline lookup yields CDR1 LGHNA and CDR2 YSLEER. This CDR3 comprises 16 residues. The V and J ends lost 4 bases and 0 bases respectively, with 15 bases between them. Here the CDR3 reads CASSPQGSSVNTEAFF. In DNA, the CDR3 is TGCGCCAGCAGCCCCCAAGGGAGTTCAGTGAACACTGAAGCTTTCTTT.

The V gene is TRBV6-2 or TRBV6-3, the J gene TRBJ2-1; weak D call: TRBD1 (5 bases). The J call may be faulty, since TRBJ2-7 better matches the DNA end. Germline V gives CDR1 MNHEY, CDR2 SVGEGT. This CDR3 is 15 amino acids long. Here the CDR3 DNA reads TGTGCCAGCAGCAAAGACAGTCCCTCCTACAATGAGCAGTACTTC. Protein: CASSKDSPSYNEQYF.

This clonotype was found a few times. V and J are TRBV5-1 and TRBJ2-5; D perhaps matches TRBD2 (6 bases). Per the germline V gene, CDR1 is SGHRS and CDR2 is YFSETQ. This CDR3 is 14 amino acids long. With 2 bases removed from V and 2 bases from J, the gap between germline ends came to 10 bases. CDR3 nucleotide sequence: TGCGCCAGCAGCTTCATAGCGGAGCAAGAGACCCAGTACTTC. As protein: CASSFIAEQETQYF.

In the case of this clonotype: The junction shows a germline mismatch at one end, possibly a read error. The rearrangement joins TRBV12-3 or TRBV12-4 to TRBJ2-3; D remains ambiguous. The CDR3 contains 15 residues. In DNA form, the CDR3 reads TGTGCCAGCAGTTTAGACAGAAGTAGCACAGATATGCAGTATTTT. It yields the protein CASSLDRSSTDMQYF.

The chain has TRBV12-3 or TRBV12-4 and TRBJ1-6, with TRBD1 identical over 7 bases. This CDR3 has 15 residues. The ends lost 7 bases at V and 0 bases at J; junction bases unmatched: 3. This CDR3 is CASNRQGSYNSPLHF. In DNA form, the CDR3 reads TGTGCCAGCAATAGACAGGGCTCCTATAATTCACCCCTCCACTTT.

This clonotype was detected only a few times. The rearrangement joins TRBV20-1 to TRBJ1-2; D is unclear. Germline V gene sequence: CDR1 DFQATT, CDR2 SNEGSKA (reference sequence). V was shortened by 4 bases and J by 4 bases, with 13 bases between the two germline ends. This CDR3 is built from 13 residues. In DNA form, the CDR3 reads TGCAGTGCTACAAGGACCGAAAGCTATGGCTACACCTTC. Its protein product is CSATRTESYGYTF.

This sequence joins TRBV5-6 and TRBJ2-7; a possible D gene is TRBD2 (7 bases). From germline, CDR1 is SGHDT and CDR2 YYEEEE. CDR3 size: 15 residues. V lost 4 bases, J lost 7 bases, and 21 bases lay in between. The CDR3 DNA sequence: TGTGCCAGCAGCGTAGGCGGGGGCGAATCCAATGAGCAGTACTTC. This gives the protein CASSVGGGESNEQYF.

This clonotype showed up just a few times. The chain links TRBV20-1 to TRBJ1-6; D ambiguous. The CDR3 spans 15 residues. In germline, CDR1 is DFQATT, CDR2 SNEGSKA (reference sequence). V was pared by 3 bases and J by 4 bases, with 13 bases between. The chain's CDR3 is CSASARATYNSPLHF. CDR3 DNA: TGCAGTGCTAGTGCCAGAGCGACTTATAATTCACCCCTCCACTTT.

The chain couples TRBV5-1 to TRBJ2-4; D is uncertain. This CDR3 spans 14 amino acids. Per the germline V gene, CDR1 is SGHRS and CDR2 is YFSETQ. The V end lost 2 bases, the J end lost 9 bases, and 15 bases lay between the germline ends. This CDR3 reads CASSFGDVFGIQYF. CDR3 DNA sequence: TGCGCCAGCAGCTTCGGAGACGTTTTCGGCATTCAGTACTTC.

This clonotype has only a few counts. The genes are TRBV11-1 and TRBJ2-7; D might be TRBD1 (5 bases). The V gene lost 3 bases and the J gene lost 2 bases, with 8 bases spanning the gap. Germline V CDR1 and CDR2: SGHAT, FQDESV (reference sequence). This CDR3 comprises 13 residues. CDR3 nucleotide sequence: TGTGCCAGCAGCTTCCGACAGACCTACGAGCAGTACTTC. It translates to CASSFRQTYEQYF.

To note about this clonotype: One junction end disagrees with the germline gene, perhaps due to a read error. The chain has TRBV27 and TRBJ1-2; TRBD1 agrees at 8 bases. The CDR3 runs 14 residues. Per germline, CDR1 MNHEY and CDR2 SMNVEV (reference sequence). The CDR3 reads CASKPGTGSYGCTF. DNA of the CDR3: TGTGCCAGCAAACCCGGGACAGGTTCCTATGGCTGCACCTTC.

The chain employs TRBV6-6 and TRBJ2-7; 8 nucleotides match TRBD2. The end of the DNA is better explained by TRBJ2-5, so the J call may be wrong. Germline CDR1 reads MNHNY; CDR2 reads SVGAGI (reference sequence). The CDR3 length is 15 residues. The CDR3 region is CASSYAGGGRETQYF. CDR3 coding DNA: TGTGCCAGCAGTTACGCGGGAGGAGGGAGAGAGACCCAGTACTTC.

The chain is built from TRBV20-1 and TRBJ1-5; 7 bases map to TRBD1. The CDR3 is made up of 15 amino acids. Germline CDR1 is DFQATT and CDR2 is SNEGSKA (reference sequence). After removal of 1 base from V and 0 bases from J, the junction contained 3 bases not matched to a gene. The CDR3 nucleotides are TGCAGTGCTAGAGCTAGACAGGGTAGCAATCAGCCCCAGCATTTT. This encodes CSARARQGSNQPQHF.

A few counts support this clonotype. The chain carries TRBV19 and TRBJ1-5; TRBD1 agrees at 11 bases. Germline-derived CDR1 and CDR2 are LNHDA and SQIVND (reference sequence). With 7 bases clipped from V and 7 bases from J, the junction kept 6 bases outside the gene matches. The CDR3 length is 14 residues. The CDR3 sequence: CASMGTGGGQPQHF. DNA for the CDR3: TGTGCCAGTATGGGGACAGGGGGAGGCCAGCCCCAGCATTTT. Looking up the rest from reference TRBV19 and TRBJ1-5 gives the full variable domain: DGGITQSPKYLFRKEGQNVTLSCEQNLNHDAMYWYRQDPGQGLRLIYYSQIVNDFQKGDIAEGYSVSREKKESFPLTVTSAQKNPTAFYLCASMGTGGGQPQHFGDGTRLSIL.